These T cell receptor beta chains were read from a single sample in a study of blood T cell repertoires in COVID-19. Measured with immunoSEQ multiplex PCR; TCRdb has only the in-frame clones, and not every one. The repertoire holds around 250,000 clones, with 85% to 90% as singletons. The sequenced material came from PBMCs or T cells enriched from blood (not recorded which). All receptors derive from a man younger than 35 who had recovered from COVID-19. The CDR3 runs from the conserved cysteine through the conserved F or W. Fields, in order: V gene, J gene, D gene, clone size, CDR3 protein, CDR3 DNA. D genes are given only for firm matches. Not all rows give a size; the values are once, few, many and, for expanded clones, a class.

v_call: TRBV6-4
j_call: TRBJ1-4
d_call: TRBD1
clone_size: .
cdr3_aa: CASSKTGASNEKLFF
cdr3_nt: TGTGCCAGCAGCAAAACAGGGGCCTCTAATGAAAAACTGTTTTTT

v_call: TRBV19
j_call: TRBJ1-1
d_call: TRBD1
clone_size: many
cdr3_aa: CATGDRGPHEAFF
cdr3_nt: TGTGCCACCGGGGACAGGGGGCCCCATGAAGCTTTCTTT

v_call: TRBV4-1
j_call: TRBJ2-3
d_call: .
clone_size: .
cdr3_aa: CASSQATGITDTQYF
cdr3_nt: TGCGCCAGCAGCCAAGCCACAGGGATCACAGATACGCAGTATTTT

v_call: TRBV20-1
j_call: TRBJ2-1
d_call: TRBD2
clone_size: once
cdr3_aa: CSASRAGTNEQFF
cdr3_nt: TGCAGTGCTAGTCGAGCGGGAACTAATGAGCAGTTCTTC

v_call: TRBV2
j_call: TRBJ1-1
d_call: TRBD1
clone_size: .
cdr3_aa: CASSSTGGQTEAFF
cdr3_nt: TGTGCCAGCAGTTCTACAGGGGGCCAAACTGAAGCTTTCTTT

v_call: TRBV7-3
j_call: TRBJ2-3
d_call: .
clone_size: .
cdr3_aa: CASSFSGVSTDTQYF
cdr3_nt: TGTGCCAGCAGCTTTAGCGGAGTAAGCACAGATACGCAGTATTTT

v_call: TRBV11-2
j_call: TRBJ2-5
d_call: .
clone_size: .
cdr3_aa: CASSLEGAGAQYF
cdr3_nt: TGTGCCAGCAGCTTAGAGGGGGCGGGTGCCCAGTACTTC

v_call: TRBV30
j_call: TRBJ1-5
d_call: TRBD1
clone_size: .
cdr3_aa: CAWNTGDRGFSQPQHF
cdr3_nt: TGTGCCTGGAACACCGGAGACAGGGGGTTTAGTCAGCCCCAGCATTTT

v_call: TRBV24-1
j_call: TRBJ1-2
d_call: .
clone_size: .
cdr3_aa: CATSAGSQNYGYTF
cdr3_nt: TGTGCCACCAGTGCAGGTTCCCAGAACTATGGCTACACCTTC

v_call: TRBV5-1
j_call: TRBJ2-1
d_call: TRBD2
clone_size: .
cdr3_aa: CASSPAGGGTEQFF
cdr3_nt: TGCGCCAGCAGCCCAGCTGGGGGGGGGACTGAGCAGTTCTTC

v_call: TRBV30
j_call: TRBJ1-2
d_call: TRBD1
clone_size: .
cdr3_aa: CAWIRDRAYYGYTF
cdr3_nt: TGTGCCTGGATCCGGGACAGGGCCTACTATGGCTACACCTTC

v_call: TRBV27
j_call: TRBJ1-2
d_call: TRBD1
clone_size: .
cdr3_aa: CASSLSSRGNGYTF
cdr3_nt: TGTGCCAGCAGTTTATCGAGCAGGGGGAATGGCTACACCTTC

v_call: TRBV4-1
j_call: TRBJ2-2
d_call: .
clone_size: .
cdr3_aa: CASSQNTGYTGELFF
cdr3_nt: TGCGCCAGCAGTCAGAATACAGGGTACACCGGGGAGCTGTTTTTT

v_call: TRBV4-2
j_call: TRBJ2-2
d_call: TRBD2
clone_size: .
cdr3_aa: CASSQDRRAGEVGELFF
cdr3_nt: TGTGCCAGCAGCCAAGATAGACGGGCGGGAGAGGTCGGGGAGCTGTTTTTT

v_call: TRBV29-1
j_call: TRBJ1-5
d_call: .
clone_size: .
cdr3_aa: CSVGGGNSNQPQHF
cdr3_nt: TGCAGCGTTGGCGGGGGAAATAGCAATCAGCCCCAGCATTTT

v_call: TRBV7-9
j_call: TRBJ2-1
d_call: TRBD2
clone_size: .
cdr3_aa: CASSLATSGGQFF
cdr3_nt: TGTGCCAGCAGCTTAGCAACTAGCGGAGGGCAGTTCTTC

v_call: TRBV27
j_call: TRBJ1-6
d_call: .
clone_size: .
cdr3_aa: CASSFGSGKPPLHF
cdr3_nt: TGTGCCAGCAGTTTCGGGTCAGGGAAACCACCCCTCCACTTT

v_call: TRBV19
j_call: TRBJ1-1
d_call: TRBD1
clone_size: .
cdr3_aa: CASSIGQGAWNTEAFF
cdr3_nt: TGTGCCAGTAGTATCGGGCAGGGGGCATGGAACACTGAAGCTTTCTTT

v_call: TRBV5-1
j_call: TRBJ1-1
d_call: .
clone_size: .
cdr3_aa: CASSPRVNTEAFF
cdr3_nt: TGCGCCAGCAGCCCCAGGGTGAACACTGAAGCTTTCTTT

v_call: TRBV29-1
j_call: TRBJ1-2
d_call: .
clone_size: .
cdr3_aa: CREPGYTF
cdr3_nt: TGCAGAGAGCCTGGCTACACCTTC

v_call: TRBV5-4
j_call: TRBJ1-4
d_call: .
clone_size: few
cdr3_aa: CASSLAGREKLFF
cdr3_nt: TGTGCCAGCAGCTTGGCGGGTCGTGAAAAACTGTTTTTT

v_call: TRBV30
j_call: TRBJ1-1
d_call: .
clone_size: once
cdr3_aa: CAWSVEGRVSSAFF
cdr3_nt: TGTGCCTGGAGTGTCGAAGGGCGGGTCTCGTCTGCTTTCTTT

v_call: TRBV30
j_call: TRBJ1-1
d_call: TRBD1
clone_size: .
cdr3_aa: CAWSSGQGLNTEAFF
cdr3_nt: TGTGCCTGGAGTTCGGGACAGGGGTTAAACACTGAAGCTTTCTTT

v_call: TRBV30
j_call: TRBJ1-3
d_call: .
clone_size: .
cdr3_aa: CAWSVTNGNTIYF
cdr3_nt: TGTGCCTGGAGCGTCACTAATGGAAACACCATATATTTT

v_call: TRBV7-9
j_call: TRBJ2-5
d_call: TRBD2
clone_size: .
cdr3_aa: CAGGDGETQYF
cdr3_nt: TGTGCCGGGGGGGACGGAGAGACCCAGTACTTC

v_call: TRBV5-6
j_call: TRBJ2-1
d_call: TRBD2
clone_size: .
cdr3_aa: CASSSLRSGTSRNEQFF
cdr3_nt: TGTGCCAGCAGCTCCCTCCGTTCCGGGACTAGCAGAAATGAGCAGTTCTTC

v_call: TRBV3-1/TRBV3-2
j_call: TRBJ2-6
d_call: TRBD1
clone_size: .
cdr3_aa: CASTGGALSGANVLTF
cdr3_nt: TGTGCCTCTACAGGGGGCGCCCTCTCTGGGGCCAACGTCCTGACTTTC

v_call: TRBV27
j_call: TRBJ1-4
d_call: TRBD1
clone_size: .
cdr3_aa: CASSSGIRTGAEKLFF
cdr3_nt: TGTGCCAGCAGTTCAGGAATCAGGACAGGCGCCGAAAAACTGTTTTTT

v_call: TRBV5-6
j_call: TRBJ2-5
d_call: TRBD2
clone_size: .
cdr3_aa: CASRSGGLATTVRQYF
cdr3_nt: TGTGCCAGCAGATCCGGGGGACTAGCGACAACCGTCCGTCAGTACTTC

v_call: TRBV9
j_call: TRBJ1-1
d_call: TRBD1
clone_size: .
cdr3_aa: CASSAGTGGMRAEAFF
cdr3_nt: TGTGCCAGCAGCGCAGGGACAGGGGGTATGAGGGCTGAAGCTTTCTTT

v_call: TRBV10-2
j_call: TRBJ1-5
d_call: .
clone_size: .
cdr3_aa: CASSPRDGRSNQPQHF
cdr3_nt: TGCGCCAGCAGTCCGCGGGACGGCCGTAGCAATCAGCCCCAGCATTTT

v_call: TRBV7-8
j_call: TRBJ1-3
d_call: .
clone_size: .
cdr3_aa: CASSLDRAGNTIYF
cdr3_nt: TGTGCCAGCAGCTTAGACAGGGCTGGAAACACCATATATTTT

v_call: TRBV6-5
j_call: TRBJ1-3
d_call: .
clone_size: few
cdr3_aa: CATSQGSGNTIYF
cdr3_nt: TGTGCCACCTCACAGGGCTCTGGAAACACCATATATTTT

v_call: TRBV18
j_call: TRBJ1-2
d_call: TRBD1
clone_size: .
cdr3_aa: CASSPGQGEGYTF
cdr3_nt: TGTGCCAGCTCACCAGGACAGGGCGAGGGCTACACCTTC

v_call: TRBV27
j_call: TRBJ1-5
d_call: TRBD1
clone_size: .
cdr3_aa: CASSLSGDSHQPQHF
cdr3_nt: TGTGCCAGCAGTTTATCGGGGGACAGTCATCAGCCCCAGCATTTT

v_call: TRBV19
j_call: TRBJ1-1
d_call: .
clone_size: .
cdr3_aa: CASRLGGLGTPRAFF
cdr3_nt: TGTGCCAGTAGGTTGGGGGGGCTTGGAACTCCAAGAGCTTTCTTT

v_call: TRBV14
j_call: TRBJ1-6
d_call: TRBD1
clone_size: .
cdr3_aa: CASRGQVSNSPLHF
cdr3_nt: TGTGCCAGCAGGGGACAGGTTTCTAATTCACCCCTCCACTTT

v_call: TRBV30
j_call: TRBJ2-7
d_call: .
clone_size: .
cdr3_aa: CAWSVGSYEQYF
cdr3_nt: TGTGCCTGGAGTGTCGGTTCCTACGAGCAGTACTTC

v_call: TRBV11-1
j_call: TRBJ2-7
d_call: .
clone_size: .
cdr3_aa: CASSLDRVSYEQYF
cdr3_nt: TGTGCCAGCAGCTTAGACAGGGTCTCCTACGAGCAGTACTTC

v_call: TRBV6-5
j_call: TRBJ2-3
d_call: .
clone_size: .
cdr3_aa: CASSGSLSTDTQYF
cdr3_nt: TGTGCCAGCAGCGGGAGTCTCAGCACAGATACGCAGTATTTT

v_call: TRBV30
j_call: TRBJ2-2
d_call: .
clone_size: .
cdr3_aa: CAAGGGANTGELFF
cdr3_nt: TGTGCCGCCGGGGGTGGGGCGAACACCGGGGAGCTGTTTTTT

v_call: TRBV5-1
j_call: TRBJ1-2
d_call: TRBD1
clone_size: .
cdr3_aa: CASSLGDSQYGYTF
cdr3_nt: TGCGCCAGCAGCTTGGGGGACAGCCAGTATGGCTACACCTTC

v_call: TRBV7-9
j_call: TRBJ2-5
d_call: .
clone_size: once
cdr3_aa: CASSGRGTAQETQYF
cdr3_nt: TGTGCCAGCAGCGGACGCGGGACAGCCCAAGAGACCCAGTACTTC

v_call: TRBV11-3
j_call: TRBJ2-7
d_call: .
clone_size: .
cdr3_aa: CASSLGNRVLGEQYF
cdr3_nt: TGTGCCAGCAGCTTAGGGAACAGGGTTTTGGGGGAGCAGTACTTC

v_call: TRBV9
j_call: TRBJ2-5
d_call: .
clone_size: .
cdr3_aa: CASSPHGGKETQYF
cdr3_nt: TGTGCCAGCAGCCCGCATGGAGGGAAAGAGACCCAGTACTTC

v_call: TRBV9
j_call: TRBJ2-2
d_call: .
clone_size: .
cdr3_aa: CASTRDLNTGELFF
cdr3_nt: TGTGCCAGCACCAGGGACTTAAACACCGGGGAGCTGTTTTTT

v_call: TRBV5-4
j_call: TRBJ1-3
d_call: TRBD1
clone_size: .
cdr3_aa: CASSSAGGSGNTIYF
cdr3_nt: TGTGCCAGCAGCTCCGCAGGGGGCTCTGGAAACACCATATATTTT

v_call: TRBV5-1
j_call: TRBJ2-1
d_call: TRBD2
clone_size: .
cdr3_aa: CASSLQPGLAAYNEQFF
cdr3_nt: TGCGCCAGCAGCTTACAACCGGGACTAGCGGCTTACAATGAGCAGTTCTTC

v_call: TRBV25-1
j_call: TRBJ2-7
d_call: TRBD2
clone_size: .
cdr3_aa: CASSANFPTGGGLGEQYF
cdr3_nt: TGTGCCAGCAGTGCCAACTTCCCGACGGGCGGGGGGCTCGGTGAGCAGTACTTC